The 10 T cell receptor beta chains below all came from one sample that was sequenced in a study of long-term antiretroviral therapy in people with HIV. Sequencing relied on immunoSEQ assay v3.0, run at survey level. Data came from immunoSEQ multiplex PCR; TCRdb stores just in-frame clones and leaves some out. The sample lists 13,000 or so clones; about 80% were seen once. The sample in question was unsorted PBMCs, obtained 3.2 years before starting antiretroviral therapy. Receptors originate from a man in his forties with HIV.

Here the CDR3 reads CASSFFTSVPGDTQYF. The CDR3 DNA reads as TGTGCCAGCAGCTTCTTTACTAGCGTACCTGGAGATACGCAGTATTTT. This sequence joins TRBV5-6 and TRBJ2-3; the match to TRBD2 covers 7 bases. Germline V lookup: CDR1 SGHDT, CDR2 YYEEEE. This CDR3 region has 16 residues. Losses at the gene ends were 2 bases for V and 5 bases for J; bases not matched to a gene: 11.

This CDR3 is CSVVRGPNYGYTF. CDR3 DNA: TGCAGCGTTGTGAGGGGTCCGAACTATGGCTACACCTTC. The genes are TRBV29-1 and TRBJ1-2, with D perhaps TRBD1 (5 bases). CDR1 is SQVTM and CDR2 is ANQGSEA in the germline V gene. CDR3 size: 13 residues. Trimming pared 4 bases from V and 2 bases from J, leaving 11 bases between.

This rearrangement joins TRBV9 to TRBJ2-3; the D is unclear. CDR1 and CDR2 from the germline V gene are SGDLS and YYNGEE. V gave up 0 bases and J gave up 0 bases, with 11 bases separating them. CDR3 length: 16 amino acids. The CDR3 here is CASSVGASSSTDTQYF. In DNA, the CDR3 is TGTGCCAGCAGCGTAGGAGCATCTTCTAGCACAGATACGCAGTATTTT.

This clone is judged medium-sized. Other DNA sequences in the same sample also yield this CDR3. The rearrangement joins TRBV7-9 to TRBJ1-1, with no clear D. The germline V gene encodes CDR1 SEHNR and CDR2 FQNEAQ (reference sequence). This CDR3 is 12 amino acids long. Trimming took 6 bases from V and 0 from J, leaving 5 bases between them. CDR3 DNA: TGTGCCAGCAGTACAATGAACACTGAAGCTTTCTTT. Amino acids: CASSTMNTEAFF.

V gene TRBV11-2 combines with J gene TRBJ2-7, with D unclear. Looked up from germline, CDR1 is SGHAT and CDR2 is FQNNGV. Trimming took off 1 base at V and 0 bases at J, with 16 bases between the two ends. The CDR3 spans 17 residues. For the CDR3, the DNA is TGTGCCAGCAGCTTAGTGGGATTGGCTTTGAGCTCCTACGAGCAGTACTTC. This translates into CASSLVGLALSSYEQYF.

The rearrangement links TRBV20-1 to TRBJ1-1; 11 bases are shared with TRBD1. The length of the CDR3 is 11 residues. J gave up 10 bases and V 6 bases, and 4 bases lay outside the gene matches. Germline-derived CDR1 and CDR2 are DFQATT and SNEGSKA (reference sequence). The CDR3 protein is CSAPGTGGAFF. In nucleotides, the CDR3 is TGCAGTGCCCCAGGGACAGGGGGAGCTTTCTTT.

V usage is TRBV27 and J usage is TRBJ2-7, with D possibly called TRBD1 or TRBD2 (6 bases each). From germline, CDR1 is MNHEY and CDR2 SMNVEV (reference sequence). Trimming removed 6 bases from V and 4 bases from J, with 19 bases in between. The CDR3 runs to 15 residues. The CDR3 DNA sequence: TGTGCCAGCAGACTTTACGGGGGCGCGGCGTACGAGCAGTACTTC. Protein sequence: CASRLYGGAAYEQYF.

The chain joins TRBV11-3 to TRBJ2-7, with 8 bases lining up with TRBD2. Germline trimming cut 1 base from V and 6 bases from J; bases unmatched to any gene: 11. This CDR3 has 16 amino acids. Germline loops: CDR1 SGHNT, CDR2 YENEEA. The chain's CDR3 is CASSLAVWQGTSEQYF. The DNA for the CDR3 is TGTGCCAGCAGCTTAGCGGTGTGGCAGGGGACTAGCGAGCAGTACTTC. The full variable domain, with the rest looked up from reference TRBV11-3 and TRBJ2-7, is EAGVVQSPRYKIIEKKQPVAFWCNPISGHNTLYWYLQNLGQGPELLIRYENEEAVDDSQLPKDRFSAERLKGVDSTLKIQPAELGDSAVYLCASSLAVWQGTSEQYFGPGTRLTVT.

The chain couples TRBV29-1 to TRBJ2-7; D tentatively fits TRBD1 or TRBD2 (5 bases each). CDR1 SQVTM and CDR2 ANQGSEA come from the germline V gene. V gave up 3 bases and J gave up 3 bases, with 15 bases separating them. The CDR3 length is 14 residues. CDR3 in amino acids: CSVDGGPVGYEQYF. CDR3 bases: TGCAGCGTTGATGGGGGACCGGTAGGCTACGAGCAGTACTTC.

The CDR3, as DNA: TGTGCCAGCAGCTTCCCATCATCAACGGGGGATACGCAGTATTTT. This encodes CASSFPSSTGDTQYF. The J gene is TRBJ2-3, the V gene TRBV11-3; a weak D match, TRBD2 (5 bases). Germline V gene data show CDR1 as SGHNT and CDR2 as YENEEA. This CDR3 has 15 residues. The V and J ends lost 3 bases and 6 bases respectively, with 16 bases between them. Drawing the rest from reference TRBV11-3 and TRBJ2-3, the complete variable domain is EAGVVQSPRYKIIEKKQPVAFWCNPISGHNTLYWYLQNLGQGPELLIRYENEEAVDDSQLPKDRFSAERLKGVDSTLKIQPAELGDSAVYLCASSFPSSTGDTQYFGPGTRLTVL.